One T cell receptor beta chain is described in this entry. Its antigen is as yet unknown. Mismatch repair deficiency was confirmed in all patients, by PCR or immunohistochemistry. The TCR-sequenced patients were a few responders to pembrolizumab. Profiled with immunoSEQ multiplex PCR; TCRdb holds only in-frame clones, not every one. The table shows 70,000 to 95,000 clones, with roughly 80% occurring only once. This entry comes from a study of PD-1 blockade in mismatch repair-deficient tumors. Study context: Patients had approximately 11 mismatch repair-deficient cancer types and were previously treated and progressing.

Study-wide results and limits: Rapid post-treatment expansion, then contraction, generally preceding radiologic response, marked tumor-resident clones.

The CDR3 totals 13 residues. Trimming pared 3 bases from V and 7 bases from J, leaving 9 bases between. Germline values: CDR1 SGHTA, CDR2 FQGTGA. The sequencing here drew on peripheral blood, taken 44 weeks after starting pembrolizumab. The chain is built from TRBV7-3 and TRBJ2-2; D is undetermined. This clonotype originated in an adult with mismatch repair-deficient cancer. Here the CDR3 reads CASSFKGGGELFF. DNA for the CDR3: TGTGCCAGCAGCTTCAAAGGCGGCGGGGAGCTGTTTTTT.